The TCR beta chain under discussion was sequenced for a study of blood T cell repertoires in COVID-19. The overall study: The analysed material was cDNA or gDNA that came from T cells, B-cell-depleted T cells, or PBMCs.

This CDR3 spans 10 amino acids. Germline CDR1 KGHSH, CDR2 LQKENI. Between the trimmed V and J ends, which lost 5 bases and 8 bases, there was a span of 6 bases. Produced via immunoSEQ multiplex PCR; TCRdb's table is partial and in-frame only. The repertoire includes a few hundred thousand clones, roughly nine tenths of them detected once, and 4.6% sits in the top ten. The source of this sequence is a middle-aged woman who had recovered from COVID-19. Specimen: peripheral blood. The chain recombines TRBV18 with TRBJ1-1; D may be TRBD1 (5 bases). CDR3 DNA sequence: TGTGCCAGCTCAAAGGGGGAAGCTTTCTTT. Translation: CASSKGEAFF.